This T cell receptor beta chain originates from a study of T cells after yellow fever vaccination. The CDR3 has 15 amino acids. Germline V gene sequence: CDR1 DFQATT, CDR2 SNEGSKA (reference sequence). Trimming shortened V by 1 base and J by 0 bases, and 7 bases separated the two germline ends. Making TCR cDNA involved 5'RACE template switching, which added UMIs and a universal primer site. TCRdb independently ran MiXCR on the 5' RACE reads; one entry per CDR3 protein. This table has 550,000 to 750,000 distinct CDR3 sequences, about 14% appearing once. The source of this sequence is a man in his thirties or forties who received the YFV17D yellow fever vaccine. The chain carries TRBV20-1 and TRBJ2-6; D gene unclear. The specimen comprised PBMCs, sampled on the day of the yellow fever booster vaccination. The CDR3 region is CSARATFSGANVLTF. In DNA form, the CDR3 reads TGCAGTGCTAGAGCAACATTCTCTGGGGCCAACGTCCTGACTTTC.